Following are 2 T cell receptor beta chains from one sample sequenced in a study of shared clonotypes between healthy human individuals. Sequencing was performed with immunoSEQ multiplex PCR; in TCRdb, only in-frame clones are kept and a portion is missing. This table holds roughly 2.5 million clones, approximately 94% found once. The sequencing input was naive CD4+ T cells sorted from blood. The subset denotes: CD45RA+ positively selected. The receptors were gathered from a man between 18 and 29 years old in good health.

In this sample, this clone turned up once. The chain is built from TRBV4-2 and TRBJ2-7, with 12 positions matching TRBD2. Trimming at V came to 0 bases and at J to 5 bases, leaving 11 bases not matched to a gene. The CDR3 loop spans 18 amino acids. Germline V gene sequence: CDR1 LGHNA, CDR2 YNFKEQ. The CDR3 region has the DNA TGTGCCAGCAGCCAAGACCCTCTAGCGGGGGGGCTAGGCAACGAGCAGTACTTC. This encodes CASSQDPLAGGLGNEQYF.

The J gene is TRBJ2-7, the V gene TRBV14; no clear D. Between the trimmed V and J ends, which lost 4 bases and 2 bases, there was a span of 18 bases. This CDR3 contains 16 residues. CDR1 is SGHDN and CDR2 is FVKESK in the germline V gene. The DNA for the CDR3 is TGTGCCAGCAGCCCTCTCGGAAGTGGGATCCCCTACGAGCAGTACTTC. Its protein is CASSPLGSGIPYEQYF. Looking up the rest from reference TRBV14 and TRBJ2-7 gives the full variable domain: EAGVTQFPSHSVIEKGQTVTLRCDPISGHDNLYWYRRVMGKEIKFLLHFVKESKQDESGMPNNRFLAERTGGTYSTLKVQPAELEDSGVYFCASSPLGSGIPYEQYFGPGTRLTVT.